This is a list of T cell receptor beta chains from one sample in a study of Ad26.COV2.S vaccination and SARS-CoV-2 variants. The data were produced by immunoSEQ multiplex PCR, yet TCRdb's version contains in-frame clones alone and is incomplete. Here the sample spans around 380,000 clones, 70% to 90% being singletons. The specimen comprised peripheral blood, sampled in a trial of Ad26.COV2.S vaccine versus placebo. These receptors were taken from a person between 18 and 60 years old who received the Ad26.COV2.S COVID-19 vaccine or a placebo. Both conserved end residues are part of each CDR3. The D gene is left open where the match is weak. Clone size, where shown, is once, few, many, or a class for clones that have expanded.

v_call,clone_size,d_call,j_call,cdr3_aa,cdr3_nt
TRBV7-2,NA,TRBD1,TRBJ2-2,CASRYTGGTGELFF,TGTGCCAGCAGATATACAGGGGGCACCGGGGAGCTGTTTTTT
TRBV19,NA,TRBD2,TRBJ2-1,CASRPTGTITSDEQFF,TGTGCCAGTAGACCAACCGGGACTATCACGTCAGATGAGCAGTTCTTC
TRBV6-5,NA,TRBD1,TRBJ1-4,CASSSVAGGKLFF,TGTGCCAGCAGTTCAGTCGCAGGGGGAAAACTGTTTTTT
TRBV6-2/TRBV6-3,NA,NA,TRBJ1-1,CASSQYTEAFF,TGTGCCAGCAGCCAATACACTGAAGCTTTCTTT
TRBV5-1,NA,TRBD1,TRBJ2-2,CASSPGQGGWNTGELFF,TGCGCCAGCAGCCCGGGACAGGGAGGTTGGAACACCGGGGAGCTGTTTTTT
TRBV5-6,NA,TRBD2,TRBJ2-1,CASSYLAGDYNEQFF,TGTGCCAGCAGCTACCTAGCGGGGGACTACAATGAGCAGTTCTTC
TRBV7-2,NA,TRBD2,TRBJ2-7,CASSLTSGGPSPEQYF,TGTGCCAGCAGCTTAACTAGCGGGGGGCCGTCACCCGAGCAGTACTTC
TRBV11-1,NA,NA,TRBJ1-1,CASSLYRELNTEAFF,TGTGCCAGCAGCCTCTACAGGGAATTGAACACTGAAGCTTTCTTT
TRBV29-1,NA,NA,TRBJ2-5,CSVTRTVPQGAQYF,TGCAGCGTTACCAGGACAGTCCCCCAAGGGGCCCAGTACTTC
TRBV19,once,NA,TRBJ1-3,CASSIVLWFGNTIYF,TGTGCCAGTAGTATCGTCCTATGGTTTGGAAACACCATATATTTT
TRBV14,NA,TRBD1,TRBJ2-7,CASSLIKTGGYEQYF,TGTGCCAGCAGCCTTATTAAGACAGGGGGCTACGAGCAGTACTTC
TRBV4-3,NA,TRBD1,TRBJ2-7,CASSLGTGTYEQYF,TGCGCCAGCAGCCTAGGGACAGGGACCTACGAGCAGTACTTC
TRBV6-5,few,NA,TRBJ1-1,CASSYSGGNTEAFF,TGTGCCAGCAGTTACTCGGGGGGGAACACTGAAGCTTTCTTT
TRBV29-1,NA,NA,TRBJ1-1,CSATHAVGAEAFF,TGCAGCGCCACCCACGCGGTCGGAGCTGAAGCTTTCTTT
TRBV7-8,once,NA,TRBJ1-5,CASSSRWGSQPQHF,TGTGCCAGCAGTTCCCGGTGGGGTAGTCAGCCCCAGCATTTT